The source of this TCR beta chain is a study of T cell repertoires in cytomegalovirus infection. Study information: Epitope selection comprised recently identified HLA-C-restricted CMV epitopes and well-studied HLA-B-restricted CMV epitopes. Public TCR beta signatures were indicative of both CMV infection and a matching HLA type.

One entry per CDR3 protein results from TCRdb running MiXCR on the reads. The sample has roughly 990,000 distinct CDR3 sequences, around 30% seen once. Points on this clonotype: Antigen unknown.

Study-wide points: Carriers of CMV and the relevant HLA type were discriminated by public TCR beta frequency. What dominated the ex vivo response were HLA-C-restricted CMV-specific TCR beta clonotypes.

The sequence was collected from a human donor in good health (CMV status not recorded). Some clones in this sample may be carry-over from other donors' samples. The source material was cultured CD8+ T cells from PBMCs, sampled from culture after CMV antigen stimulation.

CDR3 coding DNA: TGTGTCACCCTGGGGGGCATAGGCAATCAGCCCCAGCATTTT. Its protein is CVTLGGIGNQPQHF. The chain is built from TRBV28 and TRBJ1-5, with D possibly being TRBD1 (6 bases). The CDR3 extends over 14 amino acids. CDR1 and CDR2 (germline): MDHEN, SYDVKM.